Here is one T cell receptor beta chain with its context. Its specificity is unknown. The record originates from a study of cytomegalovirus exposure and HLA in healthy donors. At the level of the study: Out of roughly 170 million T cells, an earlier analysis found fewer than 140 million unique TCR beta sequences in total. Samples from HLA-typed donors yielded approximately 80 million unique TCRs in an early data release. Points from the study as a whole: Prior analysis indicated that the majority of TCR beta V segments exhibited productivity approximately 87% or approximately 30% of the time.

The primer mix had 60 Vbeta and 13 Jbeta primers. Clones were read by immunoSEQ multiplex PCR, and TCRdb kept only the in-frame ones, dropping some. This table holds about 140,000 clones, about four fifths found once. Each donor was nominally healthy when sampled (though unrecorded immune exposures were likely). V was cut by 0 bases and J by 5 bases, with 12 bases left in between. This CDR3 contains 15 residues. Looked up from germline, CDR1 is SGHRS and CDR2 is YFSETQ. The J gene is TRBJ2-1, the V gene TRBV5-1; D possibly corresponds to TRBD2 (6 bases). The TCR was taken from a man aged 25 to 40 in good health and CMV-seronegative. Sequenced: PBMCs. Written as DNA, the CDR3 is TGCGCCAGCAGCTTGGGGCGGGGAATCGACAATGAGCAGTTCTTC. Its protein product is CASSLGRGIDNEQFF. Drawing the rest from reference TRBV5-1 and TRBJ2-1, the complete variable domain is KAGVTQTPRYLIKTRGQQVTLSCSPISGHRSVSWYQQTPGQGLQFLFEYFSETQRNKGNFPGRFSGRQFSNSRSEMNVSTLELGDSALYLCASSLGRGIDNEQFFGPGTRLTVL.